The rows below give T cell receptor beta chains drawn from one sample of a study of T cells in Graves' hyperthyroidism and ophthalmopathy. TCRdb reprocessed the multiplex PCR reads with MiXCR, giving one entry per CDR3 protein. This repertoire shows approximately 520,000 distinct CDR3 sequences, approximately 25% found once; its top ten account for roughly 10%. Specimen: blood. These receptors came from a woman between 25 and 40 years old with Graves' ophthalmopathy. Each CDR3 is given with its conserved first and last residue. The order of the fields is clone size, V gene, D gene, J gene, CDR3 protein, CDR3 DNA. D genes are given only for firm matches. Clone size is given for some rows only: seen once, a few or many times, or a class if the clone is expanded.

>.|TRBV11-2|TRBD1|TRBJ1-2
CASSVQGARINYGYTF
TGTGCCAGCAGTGTGCAGGGGGCTCGGATAAACTATGGCTACACCTTC
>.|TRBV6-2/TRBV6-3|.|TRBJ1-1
CASTGFFLSNTEAFF
TGTGCCAGCACGGGGTTTTTTCTCTCGAACACTGAAGCTTTCTTT
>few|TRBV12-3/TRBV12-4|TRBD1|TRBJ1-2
CASSLSTPRTGHTF
TGTGCCAGCAGTTTAAGCACCCCCCGGACAGGGCACACCTTC
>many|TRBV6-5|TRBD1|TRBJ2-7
CASSIGTGGSYEQYF
TGTGCCAGCAGTATAGGGACAGGGGGCTCCTACGAGCAGTACTTC
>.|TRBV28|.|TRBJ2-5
CASSSSGRDGTQYF
.
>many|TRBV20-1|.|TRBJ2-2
CSARAAVNTGELFF
TGCAGTGCTAGAGCCGCGGTGAACACCGGGGAGCTGTTTTTT
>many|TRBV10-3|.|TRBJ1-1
CAISEFGRGMNTEAFF
TGTGCCATCAGTGAGTTCGGCAGGGGAATGAACACTGAAGCTTTCTTT
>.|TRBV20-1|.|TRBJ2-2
CNASMDKPNTGELFF
TGCAATGCTAGTATGGACAAACCGAACACCGGGGAGCTGTTTTTT
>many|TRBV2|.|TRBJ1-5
CASSPDGGTPPQHF
TGTGCCAGCAGTCCGGACGGGGGAACTCCGCCCCAGCATTTT
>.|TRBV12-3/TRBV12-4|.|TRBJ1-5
CASNHGRNQPQHF
TGTGCCAGCAACCACGGCAGAAATCAGCCCCAGCATTTT
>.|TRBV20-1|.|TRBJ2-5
CSARGGSGHVKETQYF
TGCAGTGCTAGAGGGGGGAGCGGCCACGTAAAAGAGACCCAGTACTTC
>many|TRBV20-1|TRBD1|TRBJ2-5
CSATTGGQETQYF
TGCAGTGCTACAACAGGGGGCCAAGAGACCCAGTACTTC
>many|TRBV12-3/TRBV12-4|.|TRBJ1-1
CASRLVAQSQYTEAFF
TGTGCCAGCAGGTTAGTTGCGCAGAGTCAGTACACTGAAGCTTTCTTT
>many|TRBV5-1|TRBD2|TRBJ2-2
CASSSTSGYNTGELFF
TGCGCCAGCAGCTCGACTAGCGGGTATAACACCGGGGAGCTGTTTTTT
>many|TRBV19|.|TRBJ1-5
CASSVSGQPQHF
TGTGCCAGTAGTGTCTCAGGTCAGCCCCAGCATTTT
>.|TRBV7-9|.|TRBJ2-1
CASSFQGNEQFF
TGTGCCAGCAGCTTCCAGGGAAATGAGCAGTTCTTC
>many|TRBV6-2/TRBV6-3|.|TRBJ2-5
CASSYLAFQTQYF
TGTGCCAGCAGTTACTTGGCGTTTCAGACCCAGTACTTC
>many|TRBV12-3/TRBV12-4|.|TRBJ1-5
CASIPEGSQPQHF
TGTGCCAGCATCCCGGAAGGGTCCCAGCCCCAGCATTTT
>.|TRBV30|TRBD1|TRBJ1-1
CAWSVRQGADGTEAFF
TGTGCCTGGAGTGTACGGCAGGGGGCGGATGGAACTGAAGCTTTCTTT
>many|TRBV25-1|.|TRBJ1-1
CASSDHRADTEAFF
TGTGCCAGCAGTGACCACCGAGCGGACACTGAAGCTTTCTTT
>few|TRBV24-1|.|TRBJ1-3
CATSDPRFRGRNTIYF
TGTGCCACCAGTGATCCCAGGTTCCGCGGGAGGAACACCATATATTTT
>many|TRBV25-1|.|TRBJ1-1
CASPIGARANTEAFF
TGTGCCAGCCCCATCGGGGCGAGGGCGAACACTGAAGCTTTCTTT
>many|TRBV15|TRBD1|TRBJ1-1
CATSRETGVQHEAFF
TGTGCCACCAGCAGAGAGACAGGGGTGCAGCATGAAGCTTTCTTT
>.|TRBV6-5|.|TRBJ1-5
CASSYWGTPNQPQHF
TGTGCCAGCAGTTACTGGGGGACACCTAATCAGCCCCAGCATTTT
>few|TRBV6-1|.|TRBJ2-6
CASSGGSSGANVLTF
TGTGCCAGCAGTGGGGGTAGCTCTGGGGCCAACGTCCTGACTTTC
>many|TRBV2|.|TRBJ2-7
CASEEAGTVAYEQYF
TGTGCCAGCGAGGAAGCCGGGACGGTGGCCTACGAGCAGTACTTC
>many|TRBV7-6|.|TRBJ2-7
CASSEDGTSYEQYF
TGTGCCAGCAGCGAAGACGGGACCTCCTACGAGCAGTACTTC
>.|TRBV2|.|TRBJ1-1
CASEERGSTEAFF
TGTGCCAGCGAGGAGCGGGGGAGCACTGAAGCTTTCTTT
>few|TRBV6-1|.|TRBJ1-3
CASTSGDHSGNTIYF
TGTGCCAGCACGTCGGGGGACCACTCTGGAAACACCATATATTTT
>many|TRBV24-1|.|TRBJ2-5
CATGAGAETQYF
TGTGCCACCGGGGCAGGGGCAGAGACCCAGTACTTC
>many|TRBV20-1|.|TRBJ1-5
CSARVTGTINQPQHF
TGCAGTGCTAGAGTAACAGGTACAATTAATCAGCCCCAGCATTTT
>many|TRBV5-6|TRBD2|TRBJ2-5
CASSGTSGGAWETQYF
TGTGCCAGCAGCGGGACTAGCGGGGGGGCCTGGGAGACCCAGTACTTC
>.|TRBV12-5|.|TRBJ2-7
CASLWSDSNEQYF
TGTGCTAGCCTTTGGAGTGACTCCAACGAGCAGTACTTC
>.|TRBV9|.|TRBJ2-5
CASSVATGRDETQYF
TGTGCCAGCAGCGTAGCTACAGGGAGGGACGAGACCCAGTACTTC
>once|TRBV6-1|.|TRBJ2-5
CASSPGALYSEQTQYF
TGTGCCAGCAGTCCCGGCGCCTTATACAGCGAACAGACCCAGTACTTC
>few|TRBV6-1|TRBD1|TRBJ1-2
CASRPGTDGGYTF
TGTGCCAGCAGACCCGGGACAGATGGGGGCTACACCTTC
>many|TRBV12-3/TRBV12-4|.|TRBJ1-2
CASSFNYNYGYTF
TGTGCCAGCAGTTTTAATTATAACTATGGCTACACCTTC
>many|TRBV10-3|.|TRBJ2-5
CAISGSDKGETQYF
TGTGCCATCAGCGGATCTGACAAGGGGGAGACCCAGTACTTC
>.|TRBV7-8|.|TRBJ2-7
CASSLVRRVSEQYF
TGTGCCAGCAGCTTAGTTAGGCGGGTGAGCGAGCAGTACTTC
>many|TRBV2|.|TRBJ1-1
CASIPNTEAFF
TGTGCCAGCATTCCCAACACTGAAGCTTTCTTT
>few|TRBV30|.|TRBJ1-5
CAWSVKNNQPQHF
TGTGCCTGGAGTGTTAAAAACAATCAGCCCCAGCATTTT
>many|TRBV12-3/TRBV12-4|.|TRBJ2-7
CASSPLTGREQYF
TGTGCCAGCAGCCCTTTGACAGGTCGCGAGCAGTACTTC
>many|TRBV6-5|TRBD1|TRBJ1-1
CASSYEGQGGIEAFF
TGTGCCAGCAGTTACGAGGGACAGGGGGGTATTGAAGCTTTCTTT
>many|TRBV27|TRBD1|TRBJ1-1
CASSLRQGMNTEAFF
TGTGCCAGCAGTTTGCGACAGGGGATGAACACTGAAGCTTTCTTT
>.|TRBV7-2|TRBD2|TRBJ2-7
CASRPGLAGVGEQYF
TGTGCCAGCAGACCGGGACTAGCGGGAGTGGGAGAGCAGTACTTC
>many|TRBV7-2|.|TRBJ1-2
CASSLARQSFYGYTF
TGTGCCAGCAGCTTAGCCAGACAGAGTTTCTATGGCTACACCTTC
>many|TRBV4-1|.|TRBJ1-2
CASSQDSDRPYGYTF
TGCGCCAGCAGCCAAGATTCGGACAGACCCTATGGCTACACCTTC
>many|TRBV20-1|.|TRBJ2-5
CSARPSKPETQYF
TGCAGTGCTAGACCATCTAAACCAGAGACCCAGTACTTC
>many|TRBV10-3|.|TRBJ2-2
CAMSQLLRGPNTGELFF
TGTGCCATGAGTCAGCTGCTGAGGGGACCCAACACCGGGGAGCTGTTTTTT
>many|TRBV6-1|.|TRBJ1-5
CASSEWISNQPQHF
TGTGCCAGCAGTGAATGGATTAGCAATCAGCCCCAGCATTTT
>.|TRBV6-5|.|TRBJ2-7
CASSYDGVEYEQYF
TGTGCCAGCAGTTACGATGGGGTTGAGTACGAGCAGTACTTC
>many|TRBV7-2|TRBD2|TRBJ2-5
CASGPGGGGIQETQYF
TGTGCCAGCGGCCCGGGCGGGGGGGGGATCCAAGAGACCCAGTACTTC
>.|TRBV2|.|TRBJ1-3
CASSEMGGSGNTIYF
TGTGCCAGCAGTGAAATGGGGGGCTCTGGAAACACCATATATTTT
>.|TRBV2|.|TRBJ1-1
CASSERRGLTEAFF
TGTGCCAGCAGTGAACGGCGGGGTTTGACTGAAGCTTTCTTT
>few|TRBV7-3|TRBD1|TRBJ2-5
CASSPGQGLQETQYF
TGTGCCAGCAGCCCGGGACAGGGCCTCCAAGAGACCCAGTACTTC
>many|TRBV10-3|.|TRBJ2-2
CAIKGNTGELFF
TGTGCCATCAAAGGGAACACCGGGGAGCTGTTTTTT
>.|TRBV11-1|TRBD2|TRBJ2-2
CASSGTSGRTGELFF
TGTGCCAGCAGCGGGACTAGCGGGAGAACCGGGGAGCTGTTTTTT
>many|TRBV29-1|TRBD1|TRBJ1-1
CSVEILGTAMNTEAFF
TGCAGCGTTGAAATCCTGGGGACAGCCATGAACACTGAAGCTTTCTTT
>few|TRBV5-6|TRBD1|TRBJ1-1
CASSLVGQGALRTEAFF
TGTGCCAGCAGCTTGGTCGGACAGGGGGCTCTTAGGACTGAAGCTTTCTTT